This T cell receptor beta chain was identified in a study of T cells in Graves' hyperthyroidism and ophthalmopathy. General study results and limits: Blood also showed most of the thyroid clonotypes that were expanded above 0.001.

In the case of this clonotype: No antigen is known for it. A read error is likely, as this CDR3 ends without the conserved phenylalanine or tryptophan.

The study included ophthalmopathy patients with Clinical Activity Score at least 3, NOSPECS grade at least 4 and duration under 3 months. Patients having uncontrolled infection, another autoimmune disease, pregnancy or lactation were not included. This sample holds PBMCs from about 10 ml fresh peripheral blood. Amplification of TCR beta CDR3 regions was performed using RNA transcripts as template. The HTBI primer set served for first-round RT-PCR of the TCR CDR3. TCRdb processed the multiplex PCR reads anew with MiXCR; each CDR3 protein has one entry. The sample contains around 530,000 distinct CDR3 sequences, 15% to 20% of which appear only once. CDR3 length equals 11 residues. The germline V and J ends were trimmed by 5 bases and 7 bases, with 9 bases remaining between them. In germline, CDR1 is SGHRS, CDR2 YFSETQ.

This TCR derives from a woman between 18 and 29 years old with Graves' ophthalmopathy. The V and J genes are TRBV5-1 and TRBJ1-2; D possibly corresponds to TRBD1 (5 bases). Sequencing was done on a sample of blood. CDR3 sequence (DNA): TGCGCCAGCAGGGAAGGGGTTGGCTACACCCTC. Its protein is CASREGVGYTL.